The clone carrying this T cell receptor beta chain was picked up many times. These data belong to a study of T-cell memory formation after mild COVID-19. Study in general: Among the donors, TCR clusters were largely specific to each donor.

The germline CDR1 and CDR2 sequences are LGHNA and YNFKEQ. CDR3 length equals 16 residues. J gave up 6 bases and V 4 bases, and 7 bases lay outside the gene matches. The 5'RACE method, run with constant-segment primers, produced TCR alpha and TCR beta cDNA libraries (carrying sample barcodes and UMIs). In TCRdb, the 5' RACE reads were re-called with MiXCR into one record per CDR3 protein. Counted here are 89,000 or so distinct CDR3 sequences, over 10% occurring once; the ten biggest clones make up less than 45%. The clonotype was recovered from a man aged 18 to 35 who had mild COVID-19 (a few samples of this study predate the infection). Cell type and time point are not known. The sequenced sample consisted of PBMCs or a T cell subset sorted from them (not recorded which). The V gene is TRBV4-2, the J gene TRBJ2-2; 11 nucleotides align to TRBD2. The CDR3 nucleotides read TGTGCCAGCAGCCGCAGACTAGCGGGGTCACCCGGGGAGCTGTTTTTT. As protein: CASSRRLAGSPGELFF.